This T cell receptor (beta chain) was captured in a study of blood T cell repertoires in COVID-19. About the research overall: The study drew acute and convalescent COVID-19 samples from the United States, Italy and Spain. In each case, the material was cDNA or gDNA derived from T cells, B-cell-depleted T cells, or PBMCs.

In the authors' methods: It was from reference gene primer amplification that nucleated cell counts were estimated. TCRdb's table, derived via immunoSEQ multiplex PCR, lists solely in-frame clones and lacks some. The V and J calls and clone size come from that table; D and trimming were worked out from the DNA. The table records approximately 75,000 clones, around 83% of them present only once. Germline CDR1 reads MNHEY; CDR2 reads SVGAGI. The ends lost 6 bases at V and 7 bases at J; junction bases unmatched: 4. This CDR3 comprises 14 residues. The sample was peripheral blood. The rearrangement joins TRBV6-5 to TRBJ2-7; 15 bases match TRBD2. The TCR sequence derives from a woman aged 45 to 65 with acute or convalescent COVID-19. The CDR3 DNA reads TGTGCCAGCAGCGGACTAGCGGGAGGGAGTGAGCAGTACTTC. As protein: CASSGLAGGSEQYF.